The 16 T cell receptor beta chains given below trace back to one sample, sequenced in a study of cytomegalovirus exposure and HLA in healthy donors. With 60 Vbeta and 13 Jbeta primers, the PCR was carried out. Clones were read by immunoSEQ multiplex PCR, and TCRdb kept only the in-frame ones, dropping some. The sample records fewer than 150,000 clones, about 78% being singletons. Sequencing used PBMCs. Source of these receptors: a woman in her 30s in good health and CMV-seropositive.

The genes are TRBV5-5 and TRBJ1-1; D ambiguous. The CDR3 is made up of 11 amino acids. V shed 2 bases and J shed 8 bases, with 7 bases lying between them. CDR1 and CDR2 from the germline V gene are SGHKS and YYEKEE (reference sequence). The CDR3 loop reads CASSLSMEAFF. CDR3 DNA sequence: TGTGCCAGCAGCTTATCAATGGAAGCTTTCTTT.

Details on this clone: The junction and the germline gene differ at one end; a read error may be behind it. The chain employs TRBV7-7 and TRBJ2-1; 8 nucleotides align to TRBD2. Germline CDR1 SSHAT, CDR2 FNYEAQ (reference sequence). The CDR3 extends over 15 amino acids. The chain's CDR3 is CASSQLAAIGDEQFF. The CDR3 DNA is TGTGCTAGCAGCCAACTAGCGGCCATTGGGGATGAGCAGTTCTTC.

The chain carries TRBV6-1 and TRBJ2-1; TRBD2 agrees at 11 bases. CDR1 is MNHNS, CDR2 SASEGT, per germline. CDR3 length: 17 amino acids. Trimming cost V 3 bases and J 4 bases; bases outside gene matches: 8. The CDR3 region has the DNA TGTGCCAGCAGTGACTACTCCGGGACTAGCGGTTACAATGAGCAGTTCTTC. Its protein product is CASSDYSGTSGYNEQFF.

The chain joins TRBV21-1 to TRBJ2-7; the D call in the table, TRBD1, was not verified against the DNA. TRBV21-1 is a listed pseudogene. The CDR3 runs to 14 residues. Here the CDR3 DNA reads TGTGCCAGCAATAGAGGACACTCACGGCTCGGGCAGTACTTC. This translates into CASNRGHSRLGQYF.

The V and J genes are TRBV6-5 and TRBJ1-4; a weak D match, TRBD1 (6 bases). The V gene lost 4 bases and the J gene lost 7 bases, with 13 bases spanning the gap. Germline V gene lookup returns CDR1 MNHEY and CDR2 SVGAGI. There are 14 residues in the CDR3. CDR3 nucleotide sequence: TGTGCCAGCAGTTCTACCCGGGACACTGAAAAACTGTTTTTT. Translation: CASSSTRDTEKLFF.

The chain combines TRBV5-6 with TRBJ1-2, with D maybe TRBD1 (6 bases). The germline V and J ends were trimmed by 5 bases and 4 bases, with 9 bases remaining between them. Germline CDR1 SGHDT, CDR2 YYEEEE. CDR3 length equals 12 residues. CDR3 DNA: TGTGCCAGCAGAACGACAGGCTATGGCTACACCTTC. Translated: CASRTTGYGYTF.

The table lists this clone with a count of one. CDR3 residues: CSARLTEAFF. The CDR3 DNA is TGCAGTGCTAGACTTACTGAAGCTTTCTTT. The chain has TRBV20-1 and TRBJ1-1, with D uncertain. Deletions cut 2 bases from V and 5 bases from J, with 3 bases between. This CDR3 is built from 10 residues. CDR1 is DFQATT and CDR2 is SNEGSKA in the germline V gene (reference sequence).

Worth noting for this clone: A junction end diverges from the germline sequence, so it may reflect a read error. The sample has other DNA sequences that encode this CDR3 too. The V and J genes are TRBV9 and TRBJ2-3, with 8 bases matching TRBD2. In germline, CDR1 is SGDLS, CDR2 YYNGEE. This CDR3 contains 14 residues. CDR3 region: CASSESGRADTQYF. CDR3 DNA: TGCGCCAGCAGCGAGAGCGGGAGAGCAGATACGCAGTATTTT.

The chain has TRBV6-1 and TRBJ2-3; TRBD2 matches 7 bases. Germline V gene lookup returns CDR1 MNHNS and CDR2 SASEGT. Trimming cost V 4 bases and J 3 bases; bases outside gene matches: 4. The CDR3 is 14 residues long. CDR3 in amino acids: CASSGGEGTDTQYF. The CDR3 DNA follows: TGTGCCAGCAGTGGCGGGGAGGGTACAGATACGCAGTATTTT.

CDR3 loop: CSVEDPRGSNSIDEQFF. CDR3 DNA: TGCAGCGTTGAAGATCCCCGGGGATCGAATTCAATCGATGAGCAGTTCTTC. This chain joins TRBV29-1 and TRBJ2-1; weak D call: TRBD2 (5 bases). Germline assignment: CDR1 SQVTM and CDR2 ANQGSEA. This CDR3 is 17 amino acids long. Trimming removed 0 bases from V and 8 bases from J, with 23 bases in between.

The chain has TRBV9 and TRBJ2-1; 10 bases agree with TRBD2. The CDR3 loop spans 15 amino acids. The ends lost 4 bases at V and 7 bases at J; junction bases unmatched: 8. Germline assignment: CDR1 SGDLS and CDR2 YYNGEE. The CDR3 coding sequence is TGTGCCAGCAGCCGAGCGGGAGGGTTTATGAATGAGCAGTTCTTC. This codes for CASSRAGGFMNEQFF.

The rearrangement joins TRBV7-9 to TRBJ2-5; TRBD1 is a possible D gene (7 bases). The CDR3 loop spans 16 amino acids. From germline, CDR1 is SEHNR and CDR2 FQNEAQ (reference sequence). Trimming shortened V by 4 bases and J by 2 bases, and 17 bases separated the two germline ends. This chain's CDR3 is CASSSGLEGQQETQYF. DNA for the CDR3: TGTGCCAGCAGCTCCGGACTGGAGGGACAGCAAGAGACCCAGTACTTC.

For this clone: At one end the junction does not follow the germline gene, possibly because of a read error. The chain couples TRBV25-1 to TRBJ2-3, with D possibly being TRBD2 (5 bases). The CDR3 consists of 15 residues. The germline CDR1 and CDR2 sequences are MGHDK and SYGVNS. CDR3 nucleotides: TGTGCCAACAGTGAGTCGTGGCGGGCGAGAGATACGCAGTATTTT. Its protein product is CANSESWRARDTQYF.

For this clone: The junction differs from germline at one of its ends, possibly a read error. The chain joins TRBV16 to TRBJ2-4, with D perhaps matching TRBD2 (5 bases). Germline CDR1 KGHSY, CDR2 FQNENV. This CDR3 has 15 residues. The CDR3 sequence is CASSQFSGAGQPVHF. CDR3 bases: TGTGCCAGCAGCCAATTCAGCGGAGCCGGGCAACCGGTACACTTC.

The table lists this clone with a few counts. This sequence joins TRBV2 and TRBJ2-7, with D maybe TRBD2 (6 bases). In germline, CDR1 is SNHLY, CDR2 FYNNEI. Trimming removed 0 bases at V and 4 bases at J, with 13 bases between. The CDR3 covers 15 residues. The chain's CDR3 is CASSEAGGAGYEQYF. As DNA, the CDR3 is TGTGCCAGCAGTGAAGCAGGAGGGGCTGGATACGAGCAGTACTTC.

This chain connects TRBV6-4 to TRBJ1-1; TRBD1 aligns across 8 bases. Per germline, CDR1 MRHNA and CDR2 SNTAGT. V lost 6 bases, J lost 0 bases, and 0 bases stayed unmatched. The CDR3 covers 13 residues. The CDR3 region has the DNA TGTGCCAGCAGGGGACAGGTGAACACTGAAGCTTTCTTT. It codes for CASRGQVNTEAFF.